This record looks at one T cell receptor beta chain sequence and its context. Its matching antigen is unknown. The entry originates in a study of Graves' ophthalmopathy and Graves' hyperthyroidism. Scientists amplified the TCR beta CDR3 regions from RNA transcripts. Second-round multiplex PCR came after first-round RT-PCR with HTBI primers. TCRdb analysed the multiplex PCR reads with MiXCR anew, one entry per CDR3 protein. The data show hundreds of thousands of distinct CDR3 sequences, about a fifth seen once. Participants with hyperthyroidism, aged 18 to 65, were newly diagnosed with under 2 months' duration. J was trimmed by 3 bases and V by 6 bases; bases with no gene match: 5. The V gene's germline CDR1 is MDHEN and CDR2 SYDVKM. The CDR3 length is 14 residues. Study findings and constraints: Ophthalmopathy progression was predicted by the model at less than 71% sensitivity and approximately 72% specificity.

The clonotype comes from a young woman with stable Graves' hyperthyroidism. Some clones in this sample may be carry-over from other donors' samples. The source material was peripheral blood. This chain joins TRBV28 and TRBJ2-5, with 9 bases lining up with TRBD1. This CDR3 is CASSHGTGKETQYF. CDR3 in DNA: TGTGCCAGCAGCCATGGGACAGGGAAAGAGACCCAGTACTTC.